Listed here is a single T cell receptor (beta chain). Its target is not known. This sample was included in a study of Ad26.COV2.S vaccination and SARS-CoV-2 variants. Overall study context: Intramuscular Ad26.COV2.S at 5x10^10 or 1x10^11 viral particles. Regarding the study as a whole: Analyses of TCR breadth and depth may have underestimated total T cell responses.

Produced via immunoSEQ multiplex PCR; TCRdb's table is partial and in-frame only. The sample yields about 370,000 clones, 70% to 90% seen once. The treatment was: 15 to 20 received Ad26.COV2.S at low or high dose, single or two shots; a few received placebo; per-sample allocation not given. It was on day 63 after the first vaccine or placebo injection that samples were taken. The donor's status was that of an adult aged 18-55 years in Boston. The CDR3 runs to 14 residues. CDR1 and CDR2 (germline): SNHLY, FYNNEI. Trimming took off 4 bases at V and 4 bases at J, with 11 bases between the two ends. This clonotype was obtained from a person between 18 and 65 years old who received the Ad26.COV2.S COVID-19 vaccine or a placebo. This sample comprised peripheral blood, obtained in a trial of Ad26.COV2.S vaccine versus placebo. The genes are TRBV2 and TRBJ1-5; D is perhaps TRBD1 (6 bases). The CDR3 coding sequence is TGTGCCAGCAGTGCCGGACAGATGAATCAGCCCCAGCATTTT. This gives the protein CASSAGQMNQPQHF.